This paragraph covers one TCR beta chain sequence. Its antigen is currently unknown. The data are from a study of T cell repertoires in cytomegalovirus infection. Study-wide context: It was recently identified HLA-C-restricted and well-studied HLA-B-restricted CMV epitopes that the study used. Public TCR beta signatures marked donors with CMV infection and the matching HLA. Study results and caveats: Ex vivo responses were dominated by HLA-C-restricted CMV-specific TCR beta clonotypes.

TCRdb reprocessed the reads with MiXCR, giving one entry per CDR3 protein. The table records 84,000 or so distinct CDR3 sequences, more than 40% of them present only once. V lost 8 bases and J 0 bases, leaving 14 bases between the germline ends. The CDR3 extends over 14 amino acids. Germline values: CDR1 SNHLY, CDR2 FYNNEI. The sequenced sample was CD8+ T cells from cultured PBMCs, obtained from culture after CMV antigen stimulation. The chain recombines TRBV2 with TRBJ2-7; TRBD1 or TRBD2 may be the D gene (6 bases each). The sequence derives from a human donor in good health (CMV status not recorded). Some clones in this sample may be carry-over from other donors' samples. CDR3 protein: CASHRQDYSYEQYF. Written as DNA, the CDR3 is TGTGCCAGCCATCGACAGGACTACTCCTACGAGCAGTACTTC. Filled out from reference TRBV2 and TRBJ2-7, the complete variable domain reads EPEVTQTPSHQVTQMGQEVILRCVPISNHLYFYWYRQILGQKVEFLVSFYNNEISEKSEIFDDQFSVERPDGSNFTLKIRSTKLEDSAMYFCASHRQDYSYEQYFGPGTRLTVT.